The 4 T cell receptor beta chains listed next were all sequenced from one sample in a study of T cell therapy after organ transplantation. Sequenced by immunoSEQ multiplex PCR; TCRdb stores in-frame clones only, minus some. The table has a few thousand clones, 65% to 80% seen once. No antigen is known for these receptors. Time point here: 4-8 weeks after completion of therapy. This specimen was CD8+ T cells from blood, taken after autologous CMV-specific T cell therapy. These receptors all stem from a human patient who had received a solid organ transplant and had CMV disease. Some T cells may be supplied by the graft donor.

The V gene is TRBV9, the J gene TRBJ2-7; TRBD2 aligns across 12 bases. From germline, CDR1 is SGDLS and CDR2 YYNGEE. The CDR3 contains 15 residues. V shed 4 bases, J shed 2 bases, and the junction held 4 bases outside the gene matches. The CDR3 here is CASSQTSGRTYEQYF. CDR3 bases: TGTGCCAGCAGCCAAACTAGCGGGAGGACCTACGAGCAGTACTTC.

The rearrangement joins TRBV4-3 to TRBJ2-5, with D possibly matching TRBD2 (5 bases). The CDR3 extends over 14 amino acids. The V end lost 2 bases, the J end lost 2 bases, and 9 bases lay between the germline ends. Germline V gene data show CDR1 as LGHNA and CDR2 as YSLEER. The CDR3, as DNA: TGCGCCAGCAGCCAATCGACTAATCAAGAGACCCAGTACTTC. It specifies CASSQSTNQETQYF.

Judged by abundance, this clone is medium-sized. The V and J genes are TRBV28 and TRBJ1-2; possibly TRBD1 for D (6 bases). Trimming cost V 5 bases and J 5 bases, with 9 bases left between them. Germline loops: CDR1 MDHEN, CDR2 SYDVKM. The CDR3 extends over 12 amino acids. The DNA of the CDR3 is TGTGCCAGCAGTCCAGGGGTTTATGGCTACACCTTC. It is translated as CASSPGVYGYTF.

This clone was detected only a few times. The rearrangement uses TRBV6-5 and TRBJ1-1; a weak D match, TRBD1 (6 bases). Trimming shortened V by 5 bases and J by 8 bases, and 12 bases separated the two germline ends. The CDR3 loop spans 12 amino acids. From germline, CDR1 is MNHEY and CDR2 SVGAGI. Written as DNA, the CDR3 is TGTGCCAGCAGTAACAGGGTTTTGGAAGCTTTCTTT. Amino acid sequence: CASSNRVLEAFF.